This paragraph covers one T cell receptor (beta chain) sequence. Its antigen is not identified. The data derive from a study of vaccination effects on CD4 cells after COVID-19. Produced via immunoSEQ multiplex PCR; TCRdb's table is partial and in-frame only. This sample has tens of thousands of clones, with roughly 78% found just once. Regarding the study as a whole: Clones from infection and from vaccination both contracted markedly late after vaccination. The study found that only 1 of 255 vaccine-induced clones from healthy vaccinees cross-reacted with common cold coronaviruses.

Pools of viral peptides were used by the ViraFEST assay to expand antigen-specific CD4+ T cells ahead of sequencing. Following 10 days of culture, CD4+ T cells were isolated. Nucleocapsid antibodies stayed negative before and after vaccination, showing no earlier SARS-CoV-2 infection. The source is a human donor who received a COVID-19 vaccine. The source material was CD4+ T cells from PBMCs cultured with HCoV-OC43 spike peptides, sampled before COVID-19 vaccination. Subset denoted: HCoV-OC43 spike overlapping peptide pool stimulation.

DNA for the CDR3: TGTGCCAGTTCCGTAAGGGTGGACACTGAAGCTTTCTTT. Translated: CASSVRVDTEAFF. The chain has TRBV12-3 or TRBV12-4 and TRBJ1-1; D is unclear. V was pared by 9 bases and J by 3 bases, with 14 bases between. CDR3 size: 13 residues.